This T cell receptor (beta chain) derives from a study of human T cells and chemical hapten exposure. Study-wide background: Patch testing was performed with 0.01% DPC on the upper back, with reading at 6 days. Predominantly women, the patients had alopecia areata, totalis or universalis. Study results and limitations: Patch test score tracked positively with PT1 expanded TCR counts. Having alopecia, the donors may differ immunologically from healthy people.

In regard to this clonotype: Its matching antigen is unknown. This may come from a read error, since a much larger clone is one base off.

TCRdb independently ran MiXCR on the RACE reads; one entry per CDR3 protein. The table includes roughly 120,000 distinct CDR3 sequences, roughly an eighth detected once. The CDR3 loop spans 13 amino acids. The germline gives CDR1 SGHTA, CDR2 FQGNSA. The time point is: patch test 1, 2 weeks after DPC sensitization. Stated treatment: therapeutic diphenylcyclopropenone sensitization with weekly scalp DPC. This TCR was sampled from a woman aged 50 to 60 with alopecia areata. Some clones in this sample may be carry-over from other donors' samples. The sample in question was whole blood, obtained in connection with sensitization to the hapten diphenylcyclopropenone (DPC). This rearrangement joins TRBV7-2 to TRBJ2-5; D gene ambiguous. The CDR3 reads CASGLSPPGTQYF. For the CDR3, the DNA is TGTGCCAGCGGCTTATCCCCCCCCGGGACCCAGTACTTC.